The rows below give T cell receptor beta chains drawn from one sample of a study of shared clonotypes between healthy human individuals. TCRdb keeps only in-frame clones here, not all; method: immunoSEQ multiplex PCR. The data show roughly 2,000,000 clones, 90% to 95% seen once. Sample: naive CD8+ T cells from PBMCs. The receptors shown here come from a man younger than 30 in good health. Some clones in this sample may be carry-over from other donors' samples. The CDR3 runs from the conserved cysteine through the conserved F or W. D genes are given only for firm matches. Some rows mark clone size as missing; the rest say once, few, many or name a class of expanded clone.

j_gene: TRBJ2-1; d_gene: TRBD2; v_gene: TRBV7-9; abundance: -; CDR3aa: CASSSTSGGDNEQFF; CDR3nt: TGTGCCAGCAGCTCAACTAGCGGGGGAGACAATGAGCAGTTCTTC
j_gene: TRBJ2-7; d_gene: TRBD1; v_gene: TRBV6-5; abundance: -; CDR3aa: CASSYSRTGVYEQYF; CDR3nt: TGTGCCAGCAGTTACTCGAGGACAGGAGTTTACGAGCAGTACTTC
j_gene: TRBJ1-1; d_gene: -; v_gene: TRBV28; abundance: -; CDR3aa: CASRHPHLATEAFF; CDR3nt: TGTGCCAGCAGACACCCCCATCTGGCAACTGAAGCTTTCTTT
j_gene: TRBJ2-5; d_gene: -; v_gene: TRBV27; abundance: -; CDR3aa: CASSSAGQQETQYF; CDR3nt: TGTGCCAGCAGTTCCGCGGGGCAGCAAGAGACCCAGTACTTC
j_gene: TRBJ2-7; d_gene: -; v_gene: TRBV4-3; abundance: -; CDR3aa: CASSQDLVYDEQYF; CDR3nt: TGCGCCAGCAGCCAAGATTTGGTATACGACGAGCAGTACTTC
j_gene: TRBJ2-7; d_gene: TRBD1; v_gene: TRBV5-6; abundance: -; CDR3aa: CASSTRDRGIHEQYF; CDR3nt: TGTGCCAGCAGCACCCGGGACAGGGGTATCCACGAGCAGTACTTC
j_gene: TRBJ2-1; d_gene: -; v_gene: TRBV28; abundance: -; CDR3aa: CASSPRMTSHNEQFF; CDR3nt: TGTGCCAGCAGTCCCCGGATGACGTCTCACAATGAGCAGTTCTTC
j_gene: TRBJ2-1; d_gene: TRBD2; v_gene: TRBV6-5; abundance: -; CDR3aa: CASRKGLAGHNEQFF; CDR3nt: TGTGCCAGCAGGAAGGGACTAGCGGGGCACAATGAGCAGTTCTTC
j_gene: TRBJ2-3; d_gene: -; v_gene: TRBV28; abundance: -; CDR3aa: CASKKWGGLSTDTQYF; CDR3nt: TGTGCCAGCAAAAAATGGGGCGGCCTATCAACAGATACGCAGTATTTT
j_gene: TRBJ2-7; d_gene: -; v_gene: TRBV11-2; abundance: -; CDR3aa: CASSSRGQGLIYEQYF; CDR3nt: TGTGCCAGCAGCTCGAGGGGCCAAGGCCTCATCTACGAGCAGTACTTC
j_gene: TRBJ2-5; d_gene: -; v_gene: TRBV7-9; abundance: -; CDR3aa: CASMTDQETQYF; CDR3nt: TGTGCCAGCATGACAGACCAAGAGACCCAGTACTTC
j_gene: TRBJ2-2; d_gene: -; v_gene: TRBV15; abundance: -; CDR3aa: CATSQGWGALNTGELFF; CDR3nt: TGTGCCACCAGCCAGGGGTGGGGGGCCCTGAACACCGGGGAGCTGTTTTTT
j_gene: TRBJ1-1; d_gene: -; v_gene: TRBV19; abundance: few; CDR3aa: CASSSRGLGTEAFF; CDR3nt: TGTGCCAGTAGTTCCAGGGGATTGGGCACTGAAGCTTTCTTT
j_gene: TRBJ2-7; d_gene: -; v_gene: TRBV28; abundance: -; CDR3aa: CASSFIGRVWAYEQYF; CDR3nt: TGTGCCAGCAGTTTTATTGGCCGGGTATGGGCCTACGAGCAGTACTTC
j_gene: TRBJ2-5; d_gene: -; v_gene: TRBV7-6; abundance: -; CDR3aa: CASSAITGRQETQYF; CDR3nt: TGTGCCAGCAGCGCCATCACAGGGAGGCAAGAGACCCAGTACTTC
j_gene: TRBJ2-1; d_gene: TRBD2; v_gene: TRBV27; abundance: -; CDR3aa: CASTLMGPAGVGDEQFF; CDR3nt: TGTGCCAGCACTCTGATGGGTCCAGCGGGAGTAGGCGATGAGCAGTTCTTC
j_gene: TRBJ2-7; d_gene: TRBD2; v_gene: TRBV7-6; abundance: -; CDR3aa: CASSLDRGLANEQYF; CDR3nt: TGTGCCAGCAGCTTAGACCGGGGACTAGCGAACGAGCAGTACTTC
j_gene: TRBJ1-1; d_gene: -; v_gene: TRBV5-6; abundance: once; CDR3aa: CASSLSRFTEAFF; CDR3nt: TGTGCCAGCAGCTTGTCCAGGTTCACTGAAGCTTTCTTT
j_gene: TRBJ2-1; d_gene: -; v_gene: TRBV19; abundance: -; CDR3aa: CASSAPGLHRGNEQFF; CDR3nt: TGTGCCAGTAGTGCGCCGGGACTTCATAGGGGCAATGAGCAGTTCTTC
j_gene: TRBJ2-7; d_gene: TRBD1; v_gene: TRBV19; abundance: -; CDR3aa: CASSIWARTGPYEQYF; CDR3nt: TGTGCCAGTAGTATCTGGGCGAGGACAGGCCCCTACGAGCAGTACTTC
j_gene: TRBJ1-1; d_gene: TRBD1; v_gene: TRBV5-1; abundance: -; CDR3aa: CASSLDRGLNTEAFF; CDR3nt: TGCGCCAGCAGCTTGGACAGGGGATTGAACACTGAAGCTTTCTTT
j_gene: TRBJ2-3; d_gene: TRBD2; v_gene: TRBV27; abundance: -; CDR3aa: CASSLAGGLDTQYF; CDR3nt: TGTGCCAGCAGCCTAGCGGGAGGATTAGATACGCAGTATTTT
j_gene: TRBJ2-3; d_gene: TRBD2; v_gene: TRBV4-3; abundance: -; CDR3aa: CASRGTSNTQYF; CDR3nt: TGCGCCAGCAGGGGGACTAGCAATACGCAGTATTTT
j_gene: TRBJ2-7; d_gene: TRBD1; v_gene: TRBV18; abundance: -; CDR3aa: CASSRGTGGLEQYF; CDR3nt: TGTGCCAGCTCCCGTGGGACAGGGGGCCTCGAGCAGTACTTC
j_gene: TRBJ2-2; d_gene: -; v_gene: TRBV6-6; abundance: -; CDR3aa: CASRSYDTGELFF; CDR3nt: TGTGCCAGCCGCAGCTACGACACCGGGGAGCTGTTTTTT
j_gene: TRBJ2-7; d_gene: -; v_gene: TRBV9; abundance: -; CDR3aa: CASSVGWGASYEQYF; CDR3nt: TGTGCCAGCAGCGTAGGCTGGGGGGCCTCCTACGAGCAGTACTTC
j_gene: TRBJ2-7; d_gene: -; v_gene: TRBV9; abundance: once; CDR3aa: CASSVRATPYEQYF; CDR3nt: TGTGCCAGCAGCGTAAGAGCCACCCCCTACGAGCAGTACTTC
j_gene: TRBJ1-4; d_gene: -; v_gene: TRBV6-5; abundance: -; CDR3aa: CASSYSLGEKLFF; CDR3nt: TGTGCCAGCAGTTACTCCTTAGGGGAAAAACTGTTTTTT
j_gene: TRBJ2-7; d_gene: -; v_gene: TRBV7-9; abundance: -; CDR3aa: CASNKGEDYEQYF; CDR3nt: TGTGCCAGCAATAAGGGAGAAGACTACGAGCAGTACTTC
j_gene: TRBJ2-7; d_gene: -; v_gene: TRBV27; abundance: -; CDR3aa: CASSPGTRRYEQYF; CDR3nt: TGTGCCAGCAGCCCCGGGACACGACGCTACGAGCAGTACTTC
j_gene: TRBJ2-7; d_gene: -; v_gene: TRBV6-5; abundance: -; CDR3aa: CASSYSMGREVYEQYF; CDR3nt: TGTGCCAGCAGTTACTCGATGGGCAGGGAAGTCTACGAGCAGTACTTC
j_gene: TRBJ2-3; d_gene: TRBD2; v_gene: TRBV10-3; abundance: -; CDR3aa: CAINLRAGGSDTQYF; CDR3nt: TGTGCCATCAACTTAAGGGCGGGAGGGTCGGATACGCAGTATTTT
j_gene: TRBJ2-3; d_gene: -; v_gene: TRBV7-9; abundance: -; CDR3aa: CASSPTGIASTDTQYF; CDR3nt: TGTGCCAGCAGTCCCACAGGAATCGCGAGCACAGATACGCAGTATTTT
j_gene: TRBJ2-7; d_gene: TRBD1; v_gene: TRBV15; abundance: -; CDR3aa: CATSTPGQGQYEQYF; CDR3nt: TGTGCCACCAGTACTCCGGGACAGGGGCAGTACGAGCAGTACTTC
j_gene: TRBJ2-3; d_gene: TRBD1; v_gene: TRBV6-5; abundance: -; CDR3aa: CASSYEGQATDTQYF; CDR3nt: TGTGCCAGCAGTTATGAGGGACAGGCCACAGATACGCAGTATTTT
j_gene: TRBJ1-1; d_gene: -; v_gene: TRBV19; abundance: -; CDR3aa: CASSRPRGGDTEAFF; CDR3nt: TGTGCCAGTAGCAGACCCAGGGGAGGTGACACTGAAGCTTTCTTT
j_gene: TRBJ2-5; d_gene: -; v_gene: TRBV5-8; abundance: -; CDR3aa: CASSTGNRNQETQYF; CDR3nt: TGTGCCAGCAGCACCGGGAACAGGAACCAAGAGACCCAGTACTTC
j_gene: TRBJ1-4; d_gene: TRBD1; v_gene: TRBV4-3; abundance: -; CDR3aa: CASRKGARATNEKLFF; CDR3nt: TGCGCCAGCAGAAAGGGGGCGCGGGCAACTAATGAAAAACTGTTTTTT
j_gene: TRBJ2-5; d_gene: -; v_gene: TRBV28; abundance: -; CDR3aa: CASMRPGLSGETQYF; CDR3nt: TGTGCCAGCATGAGGCCGGGGCTCTCGGGTGAGACCCAGTACTTC
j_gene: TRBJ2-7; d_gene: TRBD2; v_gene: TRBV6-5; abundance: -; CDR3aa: CASSYREGRNEQYF; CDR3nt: TGTGCCAGCAGTTACCGGGAGGGCCGGAACGAGCAGTACTTC
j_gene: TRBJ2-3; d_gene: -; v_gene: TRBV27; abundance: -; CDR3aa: CASSTRAPSQHTQYF; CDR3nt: TGTGCCAGCAGTACTAGGGCCCCAAGTCAGCATACGCAGTATTTT